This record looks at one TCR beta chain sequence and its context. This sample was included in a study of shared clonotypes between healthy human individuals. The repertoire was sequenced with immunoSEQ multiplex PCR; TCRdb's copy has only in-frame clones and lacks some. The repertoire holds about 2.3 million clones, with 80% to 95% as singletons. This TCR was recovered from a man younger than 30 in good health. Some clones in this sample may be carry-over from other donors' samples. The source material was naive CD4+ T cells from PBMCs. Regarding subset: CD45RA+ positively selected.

CDR3 in amino acids: CASSHPGTAYEQYF. CDR3 bases: TGTGCCAGCAGCCACCCCGGGACAGCGTACGAGCAGTACTTC. The rearrangement links TRBV7-6 to TRBJ2-7; 7 positions agree with TRBD1. Germline loops: CDR1 SGHVS, CDR2 FNYEAQ. V dropped 5 bases and J dropped 4; count of bases not matched to a gene: 8. The CDR3 runs to 14 residues.